This T cell receptor beta chain was identified during a study of T cell repertoires in cytomegalovirus infection. Study in general: CMV infection and matching HLA type were both indicated by public TCR beta signatures.

CDR1 is SGHDT and CDR2 is YYEEEE in the germline V gene. Trimming cost V 5 bases and J 0 bases, with 12 bases left between them. The CDR3 totals 15 residues. There are many counts of this clonotype. Its target is unknown. Via MiXCR, TCRdb re-called the reads, giving one row per CDR3 protein. Of approximately 770,000 distinct CDR3 sequences listed, just under 30% are singletons. Points from the study as a whole: CMV-specific HLA-C-restricted TCR beta clonotypes dominated the ex vivo response.

The receptor's source is a human donor in good health (CMV status not recorded). Some clones in this sample may be carry-over from other donors' samples. Sequences were derived from cultured CD8+ T cells from PBMCs, sampled from culture after CMV antigen stimulation. The chain has TRBV5-6 and TRBJ1-3, with D perhaps TRBD1 (6 bases). Here the CDR3 reads CASSLPGASGNTIYF. The CDR3 nucleotides are TGTGCCAGCAGTTTGCCAGGGGCCTCTGGAAACACCATATATTTT. Full variable domain (outside the CDR3, taken from reference TRBV5-6 and TRBJ1-3): DAGVTQSPTHLIKTRGQQVTLRCSPKSGHDTVSWYQQALGQGPQFIFQYYEEEERQRGNFPDRFSGHQFPNYSSELNVNALLLGDSALYLCASSLPGASGNTIYFGEGSWLTVV.